Each of the 26 T cell receptor beta chains below was sequenced from the same sample in a study of T cell repertoires in cytomegalovirus infection. Using its own MiXCR run on the reads, TCRdb lists one record per CDR3 protein. The sample shows around 530,000 distinct CDR3 sequences, 15% to 20% of them seen only once. The sequenced sample was CD8+ T cells from PBMCs. These receptor sequences come from a human donor in good health (CMV status not recorded). Some clones in this sample may be carry-over from other donors' samples.

This clonotype was seen just once. Because the CDR3 is missing its conserved closing phenylalanine or tryptophan, this is likely a read error. The chain uses TRBV15 and TRBJ2-1, with 7 positions matching TRBD2. CDR3 length: 15 residues. Trimming at V came to 5 bases and at J to 1 base, leaving 5 bases not matched to a gene. The germline V gene encodes CDR1 LNHNV and CDR2 YYDKDF (reference sequence). The CDR3, as DNA: TGTGCCACCAGCCGAGCGGGACCATCCTACAATGAGCAGTTCTTA. This translates into CATSRAGPSYNEQFL.

The chain combines TRBV6-1 with TRBJ2-7; maybe TRBD1 (6 bases). Trimming shortened V by 0 bases and J by 3 bases, and 15 bases separated the two germline ends. The CDR3 is 16 residues long. Germline CDR1 is MNHNS and CDR2 is SASEGT. The CDR3 nucleotides read TGTGCCAGCAGTGAAGCCCGGACAGCAGGATACTACGAGCAGTACTTC. Amino acid sequence: CASSEARTAGYYEQYF.

The sample holds many counts of this clonotype. Written as DNA, the CDR3 is TGTGCCAGCAGTTGGGACAGGGCCATCTCCTACGAGCAGTACTTC. Translated, it gives CASSWDRAISYEQYF. The V gene is TRBV28, the J gene TRBJ2-7, with 9 bases fitting TRBD1. Trimming took 4 bases from V and 0 from J; bases not matched to a gene: 4. This CDR3 is 15 amino acids long. Germline V gene data show CDR1 as MDHEN and CDR2 as SYDVKM. Together with reference TRBV28 and TRBJ2-7, the CDR3 gives the full variable domain: DVKVTQSSRYLVKRTGEKVFLECVQDMDHENMFWYRQDPGLGLRLIYFSYDVKMKEKGDIPEGYSVSREKKERFSLILESASTNQTSMYLCASSWDRAISYEQYFGPGTRLTVT.

This clonotype has only a few counts. This sequence joins TRBV19 and TRBJ1-6; D possibly corresponds to TRBD1 (6 bases). From germline, CDR1 is LNHDA and CDR2 SQIVND (reference sequence). Trimming removed 4 bases from V and 3 bases from J, with 10 bases in between. The CDR3 runs 15 residues. CDR3 nucleotide sequence: TGTGCCAGTAGTAATTGGGGACACTATAATTCACCCCTCCACTTT. Its translation is CASSNWGHYNSPLHF.

V is TRBV6-5 and J is TRBJ2-1; D is undetermined. Deletions cut 0 bases from V and 6 bases from J, with 9 bases between. Germline V gene sequence: CDR1 MNHEY, CDR2 SVGAGI. This CDR3 is 14 amino acids long. CDR3 sequence: CASSYSSRGNEQFF. For the CDR3, the DNA is TGTGCCAGCAGTTACTCGAGTCGAGGCAATGAGCAGTTCTTC.

This chain joins TRBV6-6 and TRBJ2-1; D possibly corresponds to TRBD1 (5 bases). V lost 7 bases to trimming and J lost 9 bases, with 16 bases between them. CDR3 length: 13 amino acids. The germline V gene encodes CDR1 MNHNY and CDR2 SVGAGI (reference sequence). CDR3 sequence (DNA): TGTGCCAGCATGTCAGGGCCGTCAGGTGAGCAGTTCTTC. It specifies CASMSGPSGEQFF.

This clonotype was picked up many times. This sequence joins TRBV7-3 and TRBJ2-1; D possibly corresponds to TRBD2 (6 bases). Germline values: CDR1 SGHTA, CDR2 FQGTGA. The CDR3 runs to 15 residues. The V and J ends lost 1 base and 6 bases respectively, with 13 bases between them. CDR3 nucleotides: TGTGCCAGCAGCTTAAGGGGCGGAGCGGGCAATGAGCAGTTCTTC. Its protein product is CASSLRGGAGNEQFF.

This chain connects TRBV6-5 to TRBJ1-2; D call uncertain. CDR3 size: 14 residues. Trimming removed 0 bases from V and 8 bases from J, with 13 bases in between. Germline lookup yields CDR1 MNHEY and CDR2 SVGAGI. For the CDR3, the DNA is TGTGCCAGCAGTTACTCCGAGGGAAGCCAAGGCTACACCTTC. Encoded protein: CASSYSEGSQGYTF.

The sample holds many counts of this clonotype. The gene calls are TRBV7-2 and TRBJ2-7, with a weak D call TRBD2 (5 bases). V lost 5 bases and J lost 4, with 9 bases in between. The germline CDR1 and CDR2 sequences are SGHTA and FQGNSA. The CDR3 spans 12 residues. The CDR3 region has the DNA TGTGCCAGCAGCGTTAGCGCGTACGAGCAGTACTTC. It is translated as CASSVSAYEQYF.

The chain couples TRBV19 to TRBJ2-2; weak D call: TRBD1 (5 bases). The CDR3 has 17 amino acids. The V end was cut by 7 bases, the J end by 4 bases, with 22 bases between. CDR1 and CDR2 (germline): LNHDA, SQIVND (reference sequence). The CDR3 bases are TGTGCCAGTACCATTACTCTCCCGACAGAGGCCACCGGGGAGCTGTTTTTT. Translating gives CASTITLPTEATGELFF.

This clonotype occurred many times. The chain recombines TRBV28 with TRBJ1-2; D gene ambiguous. Germline V lookup: CDR1 MDHEN, CDR2 SYDVKM. Deletions cut 6 bases from V and 0 bases from J, with 11 bases between. CDR3 length: 14 amino acids. CDR3 nucleotides: TGTGCCAGCAGGGAGAGGAGACCTAACTATGGCTACACCTTC. Amino acids: CASRERRPNYGYTF.

The gene calls are TRBV11-3 and TRBJ2-7; D possibly uses TRBD1 or TRBD2 (5 bases each). The CDR3 contains 15 residues. Trimming cost V 0 bases and J 5 bases, with 14 bases left between them. Per the germline V gene, CDR1 is SGHNT and CDR2 is YENEEA. CDR3 bases: TGTGCCAGCAGCTTAGAATCTGGGGACCGCGACGAGCAGTACTTC. This codes for CASSLESGDRDEQYF.

The chain combines TRBV14 with TRBJ2-7; 7 bases fit TRBD1. The J segment lost 4 bases and the V segment lost 1 base, leaving 4 bases of the junction unmatched. Germline V CDR1 and CDR2: SGHDN, FVKESK. This CDR3 region has 14 residues. CDR3 bases: TGTGCCAGCAGCCAAGGACAGGGAATATACGAGCAGTACTTC. Its translation: CASSQGQGIYEQYF.

This clonotype was seen at least ten times. The gene calls are TRBV6-4 and TRBJ2-1, with 9 bases identical to TRBD2. The CDR3 loop spans 15 amino acids. In germline, CDR1 is MRHNA, CDR2 SNTAGT. Unmatched junction bases numbered 6, after V lost 3 bases and J lost 6 bases. CDR3 nucleotides: TGTGCCAGCAGTGATGAAGCGGGGGGAGGCAATGAGCAGTTCTTC. This sequence encodes CASSDEAGGGNEQFF.

This clonotype came up many times. V gene TRBV6-5 combines with J gene TRBJ2-1; D gene uncertain. V lost 0 bases and J lost 4, with 10 bases in between. Germline lookup yields CDR1 MNHEY and CDR2 SVGAGI. This CDR3 region has 15 residues. The CDR3 protein is CASSYSRDFYNEQFF. The CDR3 DNA follows: TGTGCCAGCAGTTACTCTAGAGACTTTTACAATGAGCAGTTCTTC.

This clonotype was observed at least ten times. The chain has TRBV6-5 and TRBJ2-2, with 10 bases identical to TRBD1. The junction had 0 bases not matched to a gene; V was cut back by 2 bases and J by 6 bases. Germline values: CDR1 MNHEY, CDR2 SVGAGI. The CDR3 runs 14 residues. Here the CDR3 DNA reads TGTGCCAGCAGTTACGGGACAGGGGCCGGGGAGCTGTTTTTT. Its protein is CASSYGTGAGELFF.

This clonotype was seen more than once but under ten times. This rearrangement joins TRBV5-6 to TRBJ2-1, with TRBD1 as a possible D gene (5 bases). Germline CDR1 and CDR2: SGHDT and YYEEEE. V lost 0 bases and J lost 8, with 9 bases in between. The CDR3 consists of 13 residues. The CDR3 is CASSLADSDEQFF. The CDR3 DNA sequence: TGTGCCAGCAGCTTGGCCGACAGCGATGAGCAGTTCTTC.

This clonotype was observed a single time. The chain recombines TRBV12-3 or TRBV12-4 with TRBJ1-2, with a possible D match to TRBD1 (5 bases). V was pared by 3 bases and J by 2 bases, with 7 bases between. The CDR3 contains 13 residues. The CDR3 DNA is TGTGCCAGCAGTTTTGGGGCAAACTATGGCTACACCTTC. The encoded protein is CASSFGANYGYTF.

The genes are TRBV15 and TRBJ2-3; TRBD1 agrees at 10 bases. Germline lookup yields CDR1 LNHNV and CDR2 YYDKDF (reference sequence). There are 17 residues in the CDR3. V dropped 5 bases and J dropped 2; count of bases not matched to a gene: 10. The CDR3: CATSGERDRGYTDTQYF. CDR3 in DNA: TGTGCCACCAGCGGGGAAAGGGACAGGGGATACACAGATACGCAGTATTTT.

This clonotype was detected ten times or more. The rearrangement joins TRBV7-9 to TRBJ2-2; D remains unclear. V gave up 4 bases and J gave up 4 bases, with 7 bases separating them. The CDR3 spans 13 residues. CDR1 is SEHNR, CDR2 FQNEAQ, per germline (reference sequence). The CDR3 loop is CASSWMLTGELFF. Here the CDR3 DNA reads TGTGCCAGCAGCTGGATGCTCACCGGGGAGCTGTTTTTT.

This clonotype was observed many times. The rearrangement uses TRBV27 and TRBJ2-7; D remains ambiguous. Germline loops: CDR1 MNHEY, CDR2 SMNVEV (reference sequence). This CDR3 has 15 residues. Trimming shortened V by 2 bases and J by 1 base, and 12 bases separated the two germline ends. CDR3 bases: TGTGCCAGCAGTTTAAGCAGGTTCGGATCCTACGAGCAGTACTTC. It codes for CASSLSRFGSYEQYF.

This chain connects TRBV15 to TRBJ2-3; TRBD2 matches at 11 bases. The length of the CDR3 is 16 residues. Germline values: CDR1 LNHNV, CDR2 YYDKDF (reference sequence). V was clipped by 5 bases and J by 2 bases; unmatched bases: 6. The CDR3 spells CATSGSGRAHTDTQYF. The CDR3 DNA follows: TGTGCCACCAGCGGTAGCGGGAGGGCCCACACAGATACGCAGTATTTT.

This clonotype showed up many times. The chain links TRBV4-1 to TRBJ2-4; tentatively, D is TRBD2 (6 bases). This CDR3 is 16 amino acids long. The V gene lost 0 bases and the J gene lost 4 bases, with 13 bases spanning the gap. Germline loops: CDR1 MGHRA, CDR2 YSYEKL. The CDR3 spells CASSQDGGGRKNIQYF. Here the CDR3 DNA reads TGCGCCAGCAGCCAAGATGGCGGAGGGCGGAAAAACATTCAGTACTTC.

This clonotype showed up many times. The chain recombines TRBV28 with TRBJ2-6; 7 nucleotides line up with TRBD2. V dropped 5 bases and J dropped 4; count of bases not matched to a gene: 11. CDR3 length: 17 amino acids. Germline CDR1 is MDHEN and CDR2 is SYDVKM. CDR3 amino acids: CASSLFGGGRGANVLTF. CDR3 nucleotides: TGTGCCAGCAGTCTCTTTGGCGGGGGTCGCGGGGCCAACGTCCTGACTTTC.

The sample holds many counts of this clonotype. The chain is built from TRBV4-2 and TRBJ1-4, with 8 bases identical to TRBD1. The CDR3 length is 15 residues. The germline CDR1 and CDR2 sequences are LGHNA and YNFKEQ. With 4 bases clipped from V and 4 bases from J, the junction kept 5 bases outside the gene matches. CDR3 sequence reads: CASSPGTGLNEKLFF. CDR3 bases: TGTGCCAGCAGCCCTGGGACAGGACTTAATGAAAAACTGTTTTTT.

This clonotype appeared many times. The V and J genes are TRBV28 and TRBJ2-4; a possible D gene is TRBD2 (5 bases). In germline, CDR1 is MDHEN, CDR2 SYDVKM. V was clipped by 2 bases and J by 5 bases, with 13 bases between them. The CDR3 consists of 15 residues. This chain's CDR3 is CASSLNVATQNIQYF. The DNA for the CDR3 is TGTGCCAGCAGTTTAAACGTAGCGACCCAAAACATTCAGTACTTC.